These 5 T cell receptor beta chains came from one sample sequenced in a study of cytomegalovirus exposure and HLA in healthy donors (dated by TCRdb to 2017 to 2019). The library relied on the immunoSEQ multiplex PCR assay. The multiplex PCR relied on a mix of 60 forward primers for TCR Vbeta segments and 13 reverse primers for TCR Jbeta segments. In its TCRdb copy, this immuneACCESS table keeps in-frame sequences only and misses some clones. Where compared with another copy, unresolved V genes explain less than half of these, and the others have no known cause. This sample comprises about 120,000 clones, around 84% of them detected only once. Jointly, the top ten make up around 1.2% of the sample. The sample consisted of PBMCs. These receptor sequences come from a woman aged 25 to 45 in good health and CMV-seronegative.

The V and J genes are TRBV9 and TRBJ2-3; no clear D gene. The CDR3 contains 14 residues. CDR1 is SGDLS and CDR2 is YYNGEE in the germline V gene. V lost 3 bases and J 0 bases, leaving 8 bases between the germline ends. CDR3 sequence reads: CASSGYSSTDTQYF. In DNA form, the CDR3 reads TGTGCCAGCAGCGGATACTCTAGCACAGATACGCAGTATTTT.

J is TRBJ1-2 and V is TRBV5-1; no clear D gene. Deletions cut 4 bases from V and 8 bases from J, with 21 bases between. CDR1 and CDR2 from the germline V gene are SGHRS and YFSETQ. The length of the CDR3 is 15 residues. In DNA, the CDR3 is TGCGCCAGCAGCCCAGGAGACCGCCAGGCGGGAGGCTACACCTTC. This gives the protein CASSPGDRQAGGYTF. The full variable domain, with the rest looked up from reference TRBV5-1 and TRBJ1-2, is KAGVTQTPRYLIKTRGQQVTLSCSPISGHRSVSWYQQTPGQGLQFLFEYFSETQRNKGNFPGRFSGRQFSNSRSEMNVSTLELGDSALYLCASSPGDRQAGGYTFGSGTRLTVV.

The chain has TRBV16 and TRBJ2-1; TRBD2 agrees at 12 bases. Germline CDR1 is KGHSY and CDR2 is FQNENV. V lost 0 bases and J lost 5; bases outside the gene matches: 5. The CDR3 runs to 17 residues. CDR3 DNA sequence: TGTGCCAGCAGCCAATCACAGGCTAGCGGGAGGGACAATGAGCAGTTCTTC. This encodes CASSQSQASGRDNEQFF.

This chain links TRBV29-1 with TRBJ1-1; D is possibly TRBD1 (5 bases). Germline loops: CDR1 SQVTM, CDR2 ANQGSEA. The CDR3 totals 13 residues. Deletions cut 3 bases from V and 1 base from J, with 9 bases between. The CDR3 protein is CSVERGGNTEAFF. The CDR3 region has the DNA TGCAGCGTTGAGCGGGGGGGGAACACTGAAGCTTTCTTT.

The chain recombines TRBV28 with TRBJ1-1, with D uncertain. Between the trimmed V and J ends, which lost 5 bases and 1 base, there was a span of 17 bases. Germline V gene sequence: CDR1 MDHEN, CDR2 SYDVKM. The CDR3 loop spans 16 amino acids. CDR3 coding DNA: TGTGCCAGCAGTCTCGGCGGGGTAGGTGGGAACACTGAAGCTTTCTTT. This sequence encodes CASSLGGVGGNTEAFF.